A single sample is the source of the 21 T cell receptor beta chains below, sequenced in a study of T cell responses to AZD1222 COVID-19 vaccine. Clones were read by immunoSEQ multiplex PCR, and TCRdb kept only the in-frame ones, dropping some. The sample records 100,000 to 150,000 clones, around 90% being singletons. This sample comprised peripheral blood, obtained 28 days after the second dose of the MenACWY control vaccine. The receptors come from an adult who received the MenACWY meningococcal vaccine as a control.

The chain employs TRBV6-5 and TRBJ2-5, with 7 bases identical to TRBD2. The trim removed 0 bases at V and 7 bases at J, leaving 2 bases unmatched. CDR3 length equals 13 residues. Germline CDR1 MNHEY, CDR2 SVGAGI. CDR3 sequence reads: CASSYSTSLTQYF. DNA for the CDR3: TGTGCCAGCAGTTACTCGACTAGCCTGACCCAGTACTTC.

The gene calls are TRBV6-2 or TRBV6-3 and TRBJ1-1; D unresolved. V lost 2 bases and J 7 bases, leaving 11 bases between the germline ends. The CDR3 loop spans 13 amino acids. In germline, CDR1 is MNHEY, CDR2 SVGEGT. In DNA, the CDR3 is TGTGCCAGCAGTTACCCGTACAACCTTGAAGCTTTCTTT. Translated, it gives CASSYPYNLEAFF.

This sequence joins TRBV29-1 and TRBJ2-7, with D perhaps given as TRBD1 or TRBD2 (5 bases each). The V gene lost 2 bases and the J gene lost 7 bases, with 12 bases spanning the gap. Looked up from germline, CDR1 is SQVTM and CDR2 is ANQGSEA. CDR3 length equals 12 residues. The CDR3 coding sequence is TGCAGCGTTGAACGGGGACCGGCGGAGCAGTACTTC. Translation gives CSVERGPAEQYF.

The rearrangement uses TRBV3-1 (or the pseudogene TRBV3-2) and TRBJ2-6; D unclear. Between the trimmed V and J ends, which lost 7 bases and 1 base, there was a span of 5 bases. This CDR3 is 13 amino acids long. Germline V gene data show CDR1 as LGHDT and CDR2 as YNNKEL (reference sequence). The CDR3, as DNA: TGTGCCAGCACTTTTTCTGGGGCCAACGTCCTGACTTTC. Its translation is CASTFSGANVLTF.

In DNA form, the CDR3 reads TGTGCCAGCAGCTTATATTCCGGGACAGGGCGCTCAGATACGCAGTATTTT. This translates into CASSLYSGTGRSDTQYF. The chain is built from TRBV7-9 and TRBJ2-3, with TRBD1 matching 9 bases. CDR1 SEHNR and CDR2 FQNEAQ come from the germline V gene (reference sequence). The V and J ends lost 2 bases and 4 bases, in that order; junction bases with no gene match: 10. The CDR3 is made up of 17 amino acids.

The chain recombines TRBV3-1 (or the pseudogene TRBV3-2) with TRBJ2-1; a possible D gene is TRBD2 (6 bases). The length of the CDR3 is 17 residues. Germline V gene lookup returns CDR1 LGHDT and CDR2 YNNKEL (reference sequence). Trimming shortened V by 4 bases and J by 0 bases, and 16 bases separated the two germline ends. CDR3 region: CASSRDSGTLSYNEQFF. The CDR3 DNA reads TGTGCCAGCAGCCGAGATTCCGGGACTCTCTCCTACAATGAGCAGTTCTTC.

The V and J genes are TRBV6-1 and TRBJ1-1, with 12 nucleotides matching TRBD1. The CDR3 totals 16 residues. The trim removed 4 bases at V and 4 bases at J, leaving 7 bases unmatched. Germline V gives CDR1 MNHNS, CDR2 SASEGT. The DNA for the CDR3 is TGTGCCAGCAGTGCCCCGGGACAGGGGGCCGGCACTGAAGCTTTCTTT. Encoded protein: CASSAPGQGAGTEAFF.

This sequence joins TRBV20-1 and TRBJ1-6; D call uncertain. This CDR3 has 16 residues. Germline V gives CDR1 DFQATT, CDR2 SNEGSKA (reference sequence). The V gene lost 3 bases and the J gene lost 0 bases, with 12 bases spanning the gap. CDR3 amino acids: CSASPTVSSYNSPLHF. The CDR3 nucleotides read TGCAGTGCTAGTCCGACGGTGAGCTCCTATAATTCACCCCTCCACTTT.

V is TRBV5-1 and J is TRBJ2-5, with a tentative D call TRBD2 (6 bases). Looked up from germline, CDR1 is SGHRS and CDR2 is YFSETQ. This CDR3 is 16 amino acids long. V dropped 4 bases and J dropped 0 bases, with 16 bases sitting between them. This chain's CDR3 is CASSPEERAYQETQYF. The CDR3 DNA follows: TGCGCCAGCAGCCCAGAGGAGCGGGCCTACCAAGAGACCCAGTACTTC.

The gene calls are TRBV5-1 and TRBJ1-2; the D gene is possibly TRBD1 (5 bases). V shed 4 bases and J shed 3 bases, with 16 bases lying between them. The CDR3 consists of 15 residues. Per the germline V gene, CDR1 is SGHRS and CDR2 is YFSETQ. CDR3 DNA: TGCGCCAGCAGCCTTACAGGACCTCTTGACTATGGCTACACCTTC. Protein sequence: CASSLTGPLDYGYTF.

The chain couples TRBV15 to TRBJ2-3; TRBD1 matches at 7 bases. With 3 bases clipped from V and 0 bases from J, the junction kept 3 bases outside the gene matches. The CDR3 loop spans 15 amino acids. CDR1 is LNHNV, CDR2 YYDKDF, per germline (reference sequence). The CDR3: CATSSFRGSTDTQYF. DNA of the CDR3: TGTGCCACCAGCAGCTTCAGGGGGAGCACAGATACGCAGTATTTT.

CDR3 in amino acids: CASSLYGSAATGELFF. CDR3 nucleotides: TGCGCCAGCAGCTTGTACGGCAGCGCCGCCACCGGGGAGCTGTTTTTT. The chain employs TRBV5-1 and TRBJ2-2; D ambiguous. V was trimmed by 1 base and J by 4 bases, leaving 14 bases between them. Germline V gene lookup returns CDR1 SGHRS and CDR2 YFSETQ. CDR3 length: 16 residues.

This chain uses TRBV27 with TRBJ2-1; D may correspond to TRBD1 or TRBD2 (5 bases each). The CDR3 covers 14 residues. Germline loops: CDR1 MNHEY, CDR2 SMNVEV (reference sequence). The ends were cut back, 7 bases at V and 4 bases at J, with 14 bases in the middle. The CDR3 DNA follows: TGTGCCAGCAATCCAAGGGACGGTTACAATGAGCAGTTCTTC. Its protein is CASNPRDGYNEQFF.

The J gene is TRBJ1-5, the V gene TRBV10-2; tentative D call: TRBD1 (6 bases). Per germline, CDR1 WSHSY and CDR2 SAAADI. Trimming cost V 2 bases and J 6 bases, with 14 bases left between them. The CDR3 is 15 amino acids. CDR3 in amino acids: CASSETGQRGQPQHF. The CDR3 coding sequence is TGCGCCAGCAGTGAGACAGGGCAGAGGGGTCAGCCCCAGCATTTT.

The V gene is TRBV19, the J gene TRBJ1-1, with a weak D call TRBD1 (6 bases). Trimming left V 3 bases short and J 8 bases short, with 13 bases between. From germline, CDR1 is LNHDA and CDR2 SQIVND (reference sequence). This CDR3 comprises 13 residues. The CDR3 protein is CASSILRGEEAFF. DNA for the CDR3: TGTGCCAGTAGTATTTTAAGGGGGGAAGAAGCTTTCTTT.

The chain is built from TRBV10-1 and TRBJ2-2; D remains ambiguous. Germline V gene sequence: CDR1 WNHNN, CDR2 SYGVQD (reference sequence). This CDR3 spans 12 amino acids. Trimming removed 2 bases at V and 2 bases at J, with 0 bases between. CDR3 in amino acids: CASSENTGELFF. CDR3 DNA sequence: TGCGCCAGCAGTGAGAACACCGGGGAGCTGTTTTTT.

The chain carries TRBV5-4 and TRBJ1-1; D is possibly TRBD1 (5 bases). Trimming took 4 bases from V and 11 from J, leaving 24 bases between them. The germline CDR1 and CDR2 sequences are SGHNT and YYREEE (reference sequence). The CDR3 is 15 residues long. The CDR3 spells CASSTVGTPKDAAFF. The CDR3 coding sequence is TGTGCCAGCAGCACGGTGGGGACTCCGAAAGACGCGGCTTTCTTT.

In its sample, this clone was seen a few times. Other DNA variants within this sample encode the same CDR3. The rearrangement uses TRBV7-2 and TRBJ2-1, with D unresolved. V dropped 4 bases and J dropped 4 bases, with 8 bases sitting between them. This CDR3 has 13 amino acids. The germline CDR1 and CDR2 sequences are SGHTA and FQGNSA. The CDR3 sequence is CASSWAEYNEQFF. In nucleotides, the CDR3 is TGTGCCAGCAGCTGGGCAGAATACAATGAGCAGTTCTTC.

This clone was counted a single time. The gene calls are TRBV3-1 (or the pseudogene TRBV3-2) and TRBJ2-3; 9 bases agree with TRBD1. Germline lookup yields CDR1 LGHDT and CDR2 YNNKEL (reference sequence). V was clipped by 3 bases and J by 6 bases; unmatched bases: 4. CDR3 length equals 14 residues. The CDR3 nucleotides are TGTGCCAGCAGCCAGGGACAGGGCTGGGATACGCAGTATTTT. Its translation: CASSQGQGWDTQYF.

The V and J genes are TRBV5-4 and TRBJ2-7; D remains ambiguous. Deletions cut 0 bases from V and 0 bases from J, with 7 bases between. Germline-derived CDR1 and CDR2 are SGHNT and YYREEE (reference sequence). The CDR3 sequence is 14 residues long. The CDR3 here is CASSLGPASYEQYF. The CDR3 nucleotides read TGTGCCAGCAGCTTGGGACCGGCCTCCTACGAGCAGTACTTC.

V is TRBV4-3 and J is TRBJ1-5; 7 bases fit TRBD1. Per germline, CDR1 LGHNA and CDR2 YSLEER. There are 18 residues in the CDR3. After removal of 2 bases from V and 1 base from J, the junction contained 11 bases not matched to a gene. CDR3 amino acids: CASSQYPKTTGSNQPQHF. For the CDR3, the DNA is TGCGCCAGCAGCCAATACCCCAAAACGACAGGGAGCAATCAGCCCCAGCATTTT.